The clone carrying this TCR beta chain was detected only a few times. No antigen is known for it. Cultured CD4+ T cell DNA underwent sequencing with the Oncomine TCR Beta short-read assay. Genomic DNA was isolated from cultured CD4+ T cells. TCRdb itself ran the PCR reads through MiXCR, one entry per CDR3 protein. The repertoire holds 3,500 to 5,000 distinct CDR3 sequences, about a quarter seen once, with around 30% in the top ten. Sample treatment: approximately nine-day PBMC culture with coronavirus spike peptide pools or control peptides (ViraFEST assay). Medium was half-exchanged with fresh IL-2 medium on days 3 and 7. Germline V gene sequence: CDR1 SGHNT, CDR2 YENEEA. J lost 4 bases, V lost 5 bases, and 8 bases had no gene match. The CDR3 contains 15 residues. This sample is part of a study of vaccination and CD4 T cells after COVID-19. Study information: Culture controls were given either a CEFX pool, an HIV-1 Nef pool, or no peptide. General study points: Rising from roughly 21 to 40, the median of SARS-CoV-2-reactive clonotypes did not change significantly.

This sequence joins TRBV11-3 and TRBJ2-5; 9 bases are shared with TRBD1. This sequence originates from a human donor who had recovered from COVID-19. Sample: CD4+ T cells from blood, cultured in vitro. This CDR3 reads CASSRPGQGGETQYF. The CDR3, as DNA: TGTGCCAGCAGCCGTCCGGGACAGGGAGGAGAGACCCAGTACTTC.